This passage covers 24 T cell receptor beta chains from one sample sequenced in a study of OX40 agonist ivuxolimab in advanced cancers. Sequencing used immunoSEQ multiplex PCR; TCRdb keeps in-frame clones, though not all of them. The data show around 64,000 clones, 70% to 90% seen once. Sample: CD4+ or CD8+ T cells sorted from blood, taken in a trial of the OX40 agonist ivuxolimab. The receptors were sampled from an adult with an advanced solid tumor such as melanoma, head and neck, liver or kidney cancer.

The CDR3 spells CASMLGGSAFF. For the CDR3, the DNA is TGTGCCAGCATGCTTGGGGGATCGGCTTTCTTT. The chain is built from TRBV5-8 and TRBJ1-1; possible D gene TRBD1, 5 bases. Deletions cut 6 bases from V and 11 bases from J, with 14 bases between. The CDR3 is 11 residues long. CDR1 SGHTS and CDR2 YDEGEE come from the germline V gene.

The J gene is TRBJ2-3, the V gene TRBV7-6, with D uncertain. The ends were cut back, 1 base at V and 6 bases at J, with 8 bases in the middle. This CDR3 has 13 residues. Germline lookup yields CDR1 SGHVS and CDR2 FNYEAQ. As DNA, the CDR3 is TGTGCCAGCAGCTTAGTGGAAGGGGATACGCAGTATTTT. It is translated as CASSLVEGDTQYF.

The chain recombines TRBV7-6 with TRBJ2-5; D is unclear. This CDR3 spans 16 amino acids. Per the germline V gene, CDR1 is SGHVS and CDR2 is FNYEAQ. The V gene lost 1 base and the J gene lost 11 bases, with 23 bases spanning the gap. In DNA form, the CDR3 reads TGTGCCAGCAGCTTAGACACATCCTACGAACCCGAGGAGCAGTACTTC. Translating it yields CASSLDTSYEPEEQYF.

V and J are TRBV21-1 and TRBJ2-2; TRBD1 is the table's D call and was not checked against the DNA. TRBV21-1 is described as a pseudogene. The CDR3 consists of 19 residues. CDR3 DNA sequence: TGTGCCAGCAGCAAATCCCCTCTTAGACAGTTCTCGAACACCGGGGAGCTGTTTTTT. This gives the protein CASSKSPLRQFSNTGELFF.

V usage is TRBV5-5 and J usage is TRBJ2-2; the match to TRBD2 covers 7 bases. Germline V gene data show CDR1 as SGHKS and CDR2 as YYEKEE (reference sequence). The CDR3 totals 16 residues. Unmatched junction bases numbered 4, after V lost 0 bases and J lost 2 bases. CDR3 sequence (DNA): TGTGCCAGCAGCTTGGTCGGGGGGAGTAACACCGGGGAGCTGTTTTTT. Translated: CASSLVGGSNTGELFF.

The rearrangement links TRBV5-8 to TRBJ1-1; 9 nucleotides agree with TRBD1. V shed 7 bases and J 4 bases; nucleotides not matched to a gene: 11. The CDR3 contains 15 residues. The V gene's germline CDR1 is SGHTS and CDR2 YDEGEE. CDR3 DNA: TGTGCCAGCGGATTTACAGGGGGCGGTTTCACTGAAGCTTTCTTT. Protein: CASGFTGGGFTEAFF.

The chain combines TRBV7-9 with TRBJ2-1; TRBD2 matches 9 bases. The CDR3 length is 15 residues. Trimming took 3 bases from V and 3 from J; bases not matched to a gene: 3. Germline loops: CDR1 SEHNR, CDR2 FQNEAQ (reference sequence). The DNA of the CDR3 is TGTGCCAGCAGCTTGAGACTAGCGGACTACAATGAGCAGTTCTTC. Its protein is CASSLRLADYNEQFF. Full variable domain (rest looked up from reference TRBV7-9 and TRBJ2-1): DTGVSQNPRHKITKRGQNVTFRCDPISEHNRLYWYRQTLGQGPEFLTYFQNEAQLEKSRLLSDRFSAERPKGSFSTLEIQRTEQGDSAMYLCASSLRLADYNEQFFGPGTRLTVL.

This clone was found a few times. This sequence joins TRBV5-1 and TRBJ1-5; D is ambiguous. Germline V gene data show CDR1 as SGHRS and CDR2 as YFSETQ. The CDR3 runs 16 residues. Trimming shortened V by 2 bases and J by 6 bases, and 18 bases separated the two germline ends. The CDR3 coding sequence is TGCGCCAGCAGCTTAGGTTCGGCCGGGAGCGGTCAGCCCCAGCATTTT. Its protein is CASSLGSAGSGQPQHF.

The DNA of the CDR3 is TGCGCCAGCAGCTTGCGGGGGGGCTCCTACGAGCAGTACTTC. This codes for CASSLRGGSYEQYF. This chain links TRBV5-1 with TRBJ2-5, with 8 bases matching TRBD2. The closer fit of TRBJ2-7 to the DNA end suggests the J call may be wrong. Per the germline V gene, CDR1 is SGHRS and CDR2 is YFSETQ. The CDR3 has 14 amino acids.

V and J are TRBV19 and TRBJ1-1; D may be TRBD1 (5 bases). Germline assignment: CDR1 LNHDA and CDR2 SQIVND (reference sequence). The CDR3 extends over 13 amino acids. Trimming cost V 3 bases and J 7 bases, with 12 bases left between them. The CDR3 DNA sequence: TGTGCCAGTAGTATGGTAGGGGCCAGTGAAGCTTTCTTT. Amino acids: CASSMVGASEAFF.

This chain uses TRBV5-4 with TRBJ2-7, with 7 bases lining up with TRBD2. The CDR3 is 15 residues long. The germline V gene encodes CDR1 SGHNT and CDR2 YYREEE (reference sequence). V trimming: 4 bases; J trimming: 5 bases; junction bases outside the gene matches: 12. CDR3: CASSPSDGGRNEQYF. CDR3 nucleotide sequence: TGTGCCAGCAGCCCCTCCGATGGCGGGAGAAACGAGCAGTACTTC.

The chain combines TRBV7-6 with TRBJ1-1; D is uncertain. The CDR3 length is 14 residues. Germline V gene lookup returns CDR1 SGHVS and CDR2 FNYEAQ. Trimming pared 5 bases from V and 1 base from J, leaving 11 bases between. CDR3 nucleotide sequence: TGTGCCAGCAGCGAGATATCCGCGAACACTGAAGCTTTCTTT. As protein: CASSEISANTEAFF.

The chain carries TRBV11-2 and TRBJ2-2; the D is unclear. Germline CDR1 is SGHAT and CDR2 is FQNNGV. The length of the CDR3 is 16 residues. V was clipped by 5 bases and J by 2 bases, with 15 bases between them. The chain's CDR3 is CASSPAASRNTGELFF. In DNA, the CDR3 is TGTGCCAGCAGCCCTGCAGCCTCTAGAAACACCGGGGAGCTGTTTTTT.

The chain joins TRBV18 to TRBJ1-2, with TRBD1 matching over 8 bases. Germline V lookup: CDR1 KGHSH, CDR2 LQKENI. J lost 6 bases, V lost 3 bases, and 6 bases had no gene match. This CDR3 contains 14 residues. The CDR3, as DNA: TGTGCCAGCTCACCTTCAGGGGGCGACGATGGCTACACCTTC. Translated: CASSPSGGDDGYTF.

The rearrangement uses TRBV5-4 and TRBJ2-1, with unresolved D. CDR1 SGHNT and CDR2 YYREEE come from the germline V gene (reference sequence). Trimming shortened V by 10 bases and J by 0 bases, and 14 bases separated the two germline ends. The CDR3 is 14 amino acids. DNA of the CDR3: TGTGCCCTAAGGAGTGTCGACTCCTACAATGAGCAGTTCTTC. This codes for CALRSVDSYNEQFF.

The chain employs TRBV9 and TRBJ2-5, with 9 bases aligning to TRBD1. The J call may be in error: the DNA end matches TRBJ2-7 better. CDR1 SGDLS and CDR2 YYNGEE come from the germline V gene. The CDR3 is made up of 12 amino acids. The CDR3 DNA reads as TGTGCCAGCAGCGCGGACAGGGGCGAGCAGTACTTC. Encoded protein: CASSADRGEQYF.

This clone was seen a few times. V is TRBV9 and J is TRBJ1-3; the D gene is possibly TRBD1 (5 bases). V was shortened by 4 bases and J by 0 bases, with 11 bases between the two germline ends. CDR1 is SGDLS, CDR2 YYNGEE, per germline. The CDR3 length is 15 residues. The CDR3 is CASSPRAASGNTIYF. CDR3 sequence (DNA): TGTGCCAGCAGCCCCAGGGCAGCCTCTGGAAACACCATATATTTT.

The rearrangement joins TRBV6-5 to TRBJ2-7; 8 nucleotides agree with TRBD1. The CDR3 extends over 14 amino acids. Trimming at V came to 6 bases and at J to 0 bases, leaving 4 bases not matched to a gene. The V gene's germline CDR1 is MNHEY and CDR2 SVGAGI. The CDR3 region has the DNA TGTGCCAGCAGCCATGACAGGGGCTCCTACGAGCAGTACTTC. Translation gives CASSHDRGSYEQYF.

The chain links TRBV10-3 to TRBJ2-1; D gene unclear. CDR1 ENHRY and CDR2 SYGVKD come from the germline V gene. The CDR3 totals 13 residues. V lost 7 bases to trimming and J lost 3 bases, with 10 bases between them. The DNA of the CDR3 is TGTGCCATCAAGAACAGAGACTACAATGAGCAGTTCTTC. Encoded protein: CAIKNRDYNEQFF.

The gene calls are TRBV7-2 and TRBJ1-2; D call uncertain. The CDR3 is 17 residues long. CDR1 and CDR2 from the germline V gene are SGHTA and FQGNSA. V was shortened by 5 bases and J by 2 bases, with 21 bases between the two germline ends. This CDR3 is CASSPERAVAENYGYTF. In nucleotides, the CDR3 is TGTGCCAGCAGCCCGGAAAGGGCGGTGGCAGAAAACTATGGCTACACCTTC.

The count of this clone is one. In DNA form, the CDR3 reads TGCGCCAGCAGCCGGGGGACAGGGCAAGAGACCCAGTACTTC. Protein: CASSRGTGQETQYF. The chain couples TRBV5-1 to TRBJ2-5, with 9 bases that match TRBD1. The ends lost 4 bases at V and 2 bases at J; junction bases unmatched: 3. Germline CDR1 reads SGHRS; CDR2 reads YFSETQ. This CDR3 is built from 14 residues.

As for this clone: A junction end diverges from the germline sequence, so it may reflect a read error. The chain uses TRBV7-9 and TRBJ2-1; weak D call: TRBD1 (5 bases). The germline V gene has CDR1 SEHNR and CDR2 FQNEAQ (reference sequence). The CDR3 length is 12 residues. The CDR3 protein is CASRPTDKEQFF. CDR3 sequence (DNA): TGTGCCAGCAGACCTACGGACAAAGAGCAGTTCTTC. Together with reference TRBV7-9 and TRBJ2-1, the CDR3 gives the full variable domain: DTGVSQNPRHKITKRGQNVTFRCDPISEHNRLYWYRQTLGQGPEFLTYFQNEAQLEKSRLLSDRFSAERPKGSFSTLEIQRTEQGDSAMYLCASRPTDKEQFFGPGTRLTVL.

By share, this clone ranks as medium-sized. The chain couples TRBV5-4 to TRBJ2-2; D unclear. V gave up 1 base and J gave up 4 bases, with 8 bases separating them. CDR3 size: 14 residues. CDR1 SGHNT and CDR2 YYREEE come from the germline V gene (reference sequence). In DNA, the CDR3 is TGTGCCAGCAGCTTGCTCGGGTTCACCGGGGAGCTGTTTTTT. It yields the protein CASSLLGFTGELFF. The full variable domain, in which reference TRBV5-4 and TRBJ2-2 provide the parts outside the CDR3, is ETGVTQSPTHLIKTRGQQVTLRCSSQSGHNTVSWYQQALGQGPQFIFQYYREEENGRGNFPPRFSGLQFPNYSSELNVNALELDDSALYLCASSLLGFTGELFFGEGSRLTVL.

This rearrangement joins TRBV30 to TRBJ2-7, with unresolved D. CDR3 length: 13 residues. Germline V lookup: CDR1 GTSNPN, CDR2 SVGIG (reference sequence). V dropped 4 bases and J dropped 5 bases, with 15 bases sitting between them. In DNA, the CDR3 is TGTGCCTGGAACCGAAATTTAATGGACGAGCAGTACTTC. Its protein product is CAWNRNLMDEQYF.